Listed below are T cell receptor beta chains from one sample, sequenced in a study of T cell responses to AZD1222 COVID-19 vaccine. Sequenced by immunoSEQ multiplex PCR; TCRdb stores in-frame clones only, minus some. The top ten clones hold 5.1% of a sample with fewer than 140,000 clones, 85% to 90% of them seen once. This material consisted of peripheral blood, taken on day 0 of AZD1222 vaccination. The receptors stem from an adult in good health. The CDR3 runs from the conserved cysteine through the conserved F or W. The D gene is left open where the match is weak. Rows give clone size only sometimes, using once, few, many, or a class for an expanded clone.

clone_size j_call d_call v_call cdr3_length cdr3_nt cdr3_aa
few TRBJ1-1 NA TRBV5-1 15 TGCGCCAGCAGCTTGGGGGGCCTTAGGAACACTGAAGCTTTCTTT CASSLGGLRNTEAFF
once TRBJ1-2 NA TRBV27 15 TGTGCCAGCAGTTTATCCCCACCGGGACCCTACGGCTACACCTTC CASSLSPPGPYGYTF
NA TRBJ1-2 NA TRBV12-3/TRBV12-4 12 TGTGCCAGCAGTCCAGGACCCTATGGCTACACCTTC CASSPGPYGYTF
NA TRBJ2-7 TRBD2 TRBV7-6 17 TGTGCCAGCAGCGGGACTGCCGGGACTAGCGGCTCCTACGAGCAGTACTTC CASSGTAGTSGSYEQYF
NA TRBJ1-1 NA TRBV4-2 16 TGTGCCAGCAGCCCGAACCCCGGGGGTCTGAACACTGAAGCTTTCTTT CASSPNPGGLNTEAFF
few TRBJ2-7 TRBD2 TRBV4-1 19 TGCGCCAGCAGCCAAGATGGGGTGGGCCTAGCGGGAGCAACCTACGAGCAGTACTTC CASSQDGVGLAGATYEQYF
NA TRBJ1-1 NA TRBV5-6 16 TGTGCCAGCAGCTTGAGTTTAGGGGCTACGAACACTGAAGCTTTCTTT CASSLSLGATNTEAFF
NA TRBJ1-1 TRBD1 TRBV7-9 14 TGTGCCAGCAGCTTAGCGATGGGGACAGTTGAAGCTTTCTTT CASSLAMGTVEAFF
NA TRBJ1-4 NA TRBV11-2 15 TGTGCCAGCAGCACCCGAGGAGAATCTAATGAAAAACTGTTTTTT CASSTRGESNEKLFF
NA TRBJ1-5 NA TRBV5-5 15 TGTGCCAGCAGCTTTACGGGAGATAGCAATCAGCCCCAGCATTTT CASSFTGDSNQPQHF
NA TRBJ2-2 NA TRBV18 15 TGTGCCAGCAAAACTAGGGGGAGGAACACCGGGGAGCTGTTTTTT CASKTRGRNTGELFF
NA TRBJ1-6 NA TRBV21-1 18 TGTGCCAGCAGCAAAAAGGGGAAAGGGACAGGGGCAAATTCACCCCTCCACTTT CASSKKGKGTGANSPLHF
NA TRBJ2-5 NA TRBV7-9 17 TGTGCCAGCAGCTTAGGGCGTTGGGGTATGGGGCAAGAGACCCAGTACTTC CASSLGRWGMGQETQYF
once TRBJ1-1 TRBD1 TRBV6-5 12 TGTGCCAGCCTTGGAAGGGGACAGATGGCTTTCTTT CASLGRGQMAFF
NA TRBJ2-3 NA TRBV19 15 TGTGCCAGTAACCGACGTGGTATCTACACAGATACGCAGTATTTT CASNRRGIYTDTQYF
NA TRBJ1-2 TRBD1 TRBV11-2 15 TGTGCCAGCAGCCCAGGCGGGGACAGGGTGGGAGGCTACACCTTC CASSPGGDRVGGYTF
NA TRBJ2-7 NA TRBV28 11 TGTGCCAGCAGATCAGTCTACGAGCAGTACTTC CASRSVYEQYF
NA TRBJ1-5 NA TRBV28 14 TGTGCCAGCACCCCCAGTCTGGGGAATCAGCCCCAGCATTTT CASTPSLGNQPQHF
NA TRBJ1-1 NA TRBV9 14 TGTGCCAGCAGCTCTAATATAGCCCGAACTGAAGCTTTCTTT CASSSNIARTEAFF
NA TRBJ1-5 NA TRBV20-1 12 TGCAGTGCTAGTACAGGGAATCAGCCCCAGCATTTT CSASTGNQPQHF
NA TRBJ1-1 NA TRBV5-8 13 TGTGCCAGCAGCGTAGACAGGAACACTGAAGCTTTCTTT CASSVDRNTEAFF
NA TRBJ1-1 NA TRBV28 12 TGTGCCAGCGGACCGGGGGGCACTGAAGCTTTCTTT CASGPGGTEAFF
NA TRBJ1-1 NA TRBV12-3/TRBV12-4 12 TGTGCCAGCGGTACTATGAACACTGAAGCTTTCTTT CASGTMNTEAFF
NA TRBJ1-1 TRBD1 TRBV28 13 TGTGCCAGCAGTTTAGGGACAGGGGAGATGGCTTTCTTT CASSLGTGEMAFF
NA TRBJ1-1 NA TRBV3-1/TRBV3-2 14 TGTGCCAGCAGCCAAAGGGGGAGGGACCCTGAAGCTTTCTTT CASSQRGRDPEAFF